A selection of T cell receptor beta chains follows, all from one sample in a study of monozygotic twins with inflammatory bowel disease. TCRdb re-called the 5' RACE reads, yielding one record per CDR3 amino acid sequence without DNA. Here the sample table reports some 99,000 distinct CDR3 sequences. Material for sequencing was blood. Receptors were obtained from a human donor with ulcerative colitis or Crohn's disease, or a healthy co-twin of an affected twin (not recorded which). Each CDR3 is given with its conserved first and last residue. Each record gives: clone size, V gene, J gene, CDR3 protein. Some rows mark clone size as missing; the rest say once, few, many or name a class of expanded clone.

abundance: NA; v_gene: TRBV28; j_gene: TRBJ2-7; CDR3aa: CASSLASGPYEQYF
abundance: NA; v_gene: TRBV7-8; j_gene: TRBJ1-3; CDR3aa: CASSSPVAGLGNTIYF
abundance: NA; v_gene: TRBV5-1; j_gene: TRBJ2-3; CDR3aa: CASSAGVTDTQYF
abundance: NA; v_gene: TRBV2; j_gene: TRBJ2-7; CDR3aa: CASIAGLQGGHEQYF
abundance: NA; v_gene: TRBV15; j_gene: TRBJ1-5; CDR3aa: CATSRDPGQGYNQPQHF
abundance: NA; v_gene: TRBV30; j_gene: TRBJ1-6; CDR3aa: CAGTMSSYNSPLHF
abundance: NA; v_gene: TRBV6-1; j_gene: TRBJ2-1; CDR3aa: CASSEVGFSYNEQFF
abundance: NA; v_gene: TRBV5-1; j_gene: TRBJ1-5; CDR3aa: CASSLGGGNQPQHF
abundance: NA; v_gene: TRBV20-1; j_gene: TRBJ2-7; CDR3aa: CSARAGGTSAYEQYF
abundance: NA; v_gene: TRBV20-1; j_gene: TRBJ1-5; CDR3aa: CSARDRVLGNQPQHF
abundance: NA; v_gene: TRBV7-9; j_gene: TRBJ2-1; CDR3aa: CASSSGQFDEQFF
abundance: NA; v_gene: TRBV20-1; j_gene: TRBJ2-7; CDR3aa: CSARVQASYEQYF
abundance: NA; v_gene: TRBV9; j_gene: TRBJ1-4; CDR3aa: CASSRGGDSTNEKLFF
abundance: NA; v_gene: TRBV28; j_gene: TRBJ2-7; CDR3aa: CASSPSSLGGKKSYEQYF
abundance: NA; v_gene: TRBV29-1; j_gene: TRBJ2-2; CDR3aa: CSVTSGQGEFTGELFF
abundance: NA; v_gene: TRBV29-1; j_gene: TRBJ2-2; CDR3aa: CSVQPSNTGELFF
abundance: NA; v_gene: TRBV28; j_gene: TRBJ2-2; CDR3aa: CASSLYPGELFF
abundance: NA; v_gene: TRBV20-1; j_gene: TRBJ2-2; CDR3aa: CSAEVSGELFF
abundance: NA; v_gene: TRBV27; j_gene: TRBJ1-6; CDR3aa: CASSLSTPGSGSPLHF
abundance: NA; v_gene: TRBV7-6; j_gene: TRBJ2-3; CDR3aa: CASSLGTSGGATDTQYF
abundance: NA; v_gene: TRBV6-5; j_gene: TRBJ2-7; CDR3aa: CASSLIGLGAEQYF
abundance: NA; v_gene: TRBV19; j_gene: TRBJ1-5; CDR3aa: CASSPGQRGQPQHF
abundance: NA; v_gene: TRBV28; j_gene: TRBJ2-3; CDR3aa: CASSPNRDFTDTQYF
abundance: NA; v_gene: TRBV18; j_gene: TRBJ1-2; CDR3aa: CASSPIGGGGPSYGYTF
abundance: NA; v_gene: TRBV20-1; j_gene: TRBJ2-5; CDR3aa: CSAIQGVLNQYQETQYF
abundance: NA; v_gene: TRBV7-6; j_gene: TRBJ2-1; CDR3aa: CASSPLGDLLAGSYNEQFF
abundance: NA; v_gene: TRBV28; j_gene: TRBJ2-7; CDR3aa: CASSTGKTASYEQYF
abundance: NA; v_gene: TRBV20-1; j_gene: TRBJ2-1; CDR3aa: CSASMAIDNEQFF
abundance: NA; v_gene: TRBV20-1; j_gene: TRBJ2-1; CDR3aa: CSANQGQYNEQFF
abundance: NA; v_gene: TRBV7-8; j_gene: TRBJ2-7; CDR3aa: CASSSHRGYEQYF
abundance: NA; v_gene: TRBV7-2; j_gene: TRBJ2-1; CDR3aa: CASSLTGLAGDAYNEQFF
abundance: large; v_gene: TRBV7-2; j_gene: TRBJ2-5; CDR3aa: CASSRGTGVGETQYF
abundance: NA; v_gene: TRBV28; j_gene: TRBJ2-7; CDR3aa: CASSLGVGQYF
abundance: NA; v_gene: TRBV12-3/TRBV12-4; j_gene: TRBJ1-1; CDR3aa: CASTTYLNTEAFF
abundance: NA; v_gene: TRBV12-3/TRBV12-4; j_gene: TRBJ2-5; CDR3aa: CASSPRHLQETQYF
abundance: NA; v_gene: TRBV20-1; j_gene: TRBJ2-3; CDR3aa: CSAKRDPSRDTQYF